This TCR beta chain is drawn from a study of cytomegalovirus exposure and HLA in healthy donors. As for the study in general: The same platform as the roughly 700 first-cohort repertoires was used for the 100 to 150 validation repertoires, a later analysis reported.

Using immunoSEQ multiplex PCR, the repertoire was profiled, and TCRdb retains in-frame clones only, with some absent. The table shows 150,000 to 170,000 clones, with about 88% occurring only once. V lost 4 bases to trimming and J lost 1 base, with 16 bases between them. CDR1 and CDR2 from the germline V gene are SEHNR and FQNEAQ (reference sequence). This CDR3 spans 16 amino acids. The donors were members of the roughly 120-subject validation cohort (separate from the approximately 670-subject first cohort). The sequence derives from a man between 18 and 29 years old in good health and CMV-seropositive. Sample: PBMCs. The genes are TRBV7-9 and TRBJ1-2, with a tentative D call TRBD1 (6 bases). The CDR3, as DNA: TGTGCCAGCAGCTCCCAACAGGGTAGAGGTAACTATGGCTACACCTTC. This sequence encodes CASSSQQGRGNYGYTF. The full variable domain, its missing parts supplied by reference TRBV7-9 and TRBJ1-2, is DTGVSQNPRHKITKRGQNVTFRCDPISEHNRLYWYRQTLGQGPEFLTYFQNEAQLEKSRLLSDRFSAERPKGSFSTLEIQRTEQGDSAMYLCASSSQQGRGNYGYTFGSGTRLTVV.